The 8 T cell receptor beta chains in this list originate from one sample, sequenced in a study of blood T cell repertoires in COVID-19. Generated by immunoSEQ multiplex PCR, the TCRdb table keeps only in-frame clones and is missing some. Among about 270,000 clones, roughly 85% were seen once, and the ten largest hold over 8.5%. Sequences were obtained from peripheral blood. These receptors came from a woman aged 50 to 65 who had recovered from COVID-19.

The rearrangement links TRBV6-2 or TRBV6-3 to TRBJ2-7, with a possible D match to TRBD2 (6 bases). With 4 bases removed from V and 3 bases from J, the gap between germline ends came to 10 bases. This CDR3 comprises 13 residues. Germline values: CDR1 MNHEY, CDR2 SVGEGT. CDR3 loop: CASSFGLIYEQYF. In nucleotides, the CDR3 is TGTGCCAGCAGTTTCGGACTAATCTACGAGCAGTACTTC.

V usage is TRBV19 and J usage is TRBJ1-4; maybe TRBD1 (5 bases). Trimming stripped 4 bases from V and 10 bases from J, with 19 bases between. This CDR3 is built from 15 residues. The V gene's germline CDR1 is LNHDA and CDR2 SQIVND (reference sequence). The CDR3 nucleotides are TGTGCCAGTAGTAGTGCGGCGGCAGGGTTGCGAAAACTGTTTTTT. Translated: CASSSAAAGLRKLFF.

This clone was found once. The gene calls are TRBV6-1 and TRBJ1-5; TRBD1 matches at 8 bases. Germline assignment: CDR1 MNHNS and CDR2 SASEGT. The CDR3 contains 17 residues. V trimming: 4 bases; J trimming: 3 bases; junction bases outside the gene matches: 11. The CDR3 protein is CASSAPGQGANNQPQHF. The CDR3 DNA follows: TGTGCCAGCAGTGCCCCCGGACAGGGTGCGAACAATCAGCCCCAGCATTTT.

This clone is a singleton in its sample. The CDR3 region is CASSLPPGGLLLSTDTQYF. The CDR3 DNA is TGTGCCAGCAGCTTACCCCCCGGGGGTCTACTATTGAGCACAGATACGCAGTATTTT. The V gene is TRBV11-3, the J gene TRBJ2-3, with D perhaps TRBD2 (6 bases). The V and J ends lost 2 bases and 0 bases respectively, with 21 bases between them. Germline V gene sequence: CDR1 SGHNT, CDR2 YENEEA. This CDR3 has 19 residues.

This sequence joins TRBV18 and TRBJ2-3; 7 bases fit TRBD2. CDR1 is KGHSH and CDR2 is LQKENI in the germline V gene. CDR3 size: 17 residues. With V trimmed by 3 bases and J by 6 bases, 15 bases remained unmatched. Here the CDR3 DNA reads TGTGCCAGCTCACCGCCGCGGAGCGGGACCAAGCCGGATACGCAGTATTTT. This translates into CASSPPRSGTKPDTQYF.

The rearrangement uses TRBV5-5 and TRBJ2-7, with D possibly TRBD1 on 5 matching bases. CDR1 is SGHKS, CDR2 YYEKEE, per germline (reference sequence). The CDR3 runs 12 residues. V shed 4 bases and J shed 5 bases, with 10 bases lying between them. CDR3 DNA: TGTGCCAGCAGCCTGACAGTAAACGAGCAGTACTTC. It is translated as CASSLTVNEQYF.

This chain uses TRBV5-4 with TRBJ1-2; TRBD1 is a possible D gene (5 bases). The CDR3 spans 14 residues. Per germline, CDR1 SGHNT and CDR2 YYREEE (reference sequence). The V and J ends lost 1 base and 4 bases respectively, with 11 bases between them. The CDR3 here is CASSLIGGGYGYTF. The CDR3 coding sequence is TGTGCCAGCAGCTTGATCGGGGGTGGCTATGGCTACACCTTC.

The V and J genes are TRBV28 and TRBJ2-2; tentative D call: TRBD1 (6 bases). V was clipped by 5 bases and J by 8 bases, with 15 bases between them. The CDR3 has 14 residues. CDR1 is MDHEN and CDR2 is SYDVKM in the germline V gene. CDR3 sequence (DNA): TGTGCCAGCAGTCCTCAGGGGATTAAGGGGGAGCTGTTTTTT. Its translation is CASSPQGIKGELFF.